Below, 11 T cell receptor beta chains from the same sample are listed, as sequenced in a study of blood T cells in healthy people across ages (dated by TCRdb to the mid-2010s). The library was built by means of 5' RACE. Sequenced on an Illumina HiSeq 2500. A second roughly 6 to 12 cycle PCR used a sample-barcoded 5' primer and a J-beta primer mix. TCRdb reprocessing: public reads trimmed at Q25 with fastp, clones called with MiXCR, in-frame beta chains kept. Rows with a matching CDR3 protein are joined into one entry that keeps the most common DNA and genes. The sample has about 1,400,000 distinct CDR3 sequences on record, around 59% of them singletons. Under 8.5% of the sample rests with the top ten. Sequenced material: blood. These receptors originate from a man younger than 30 in good health.

The rearrangement joins TRBV15 to TRBJ2-3; D is undetermined. Germline V lookup: CDR1 LNHNV, CDR2 YYDKDF (reference sequence). The CDR3 consists of 13 residues. V was clipped by 4 bases and J by 2 bases, with 7 bases between them. CDR3 region: CATSTSTTDTQYF. The CDR3 nucleotides are TGTGCCACCAGCACATCCACCACAGATACGCAGTATTTT.

The V and J genes are TRBV6-2 or TRBV6-3 and TRBJ1-6; 7 bases map to TRBD1. The CDR3 is 14 residues long. Germline CDR1 MNHEY, CDR2 SVGEGT. V dropped 7 bases and J dropped 7; count of bases not matched to a gene: 7. The CDR3 sequence is CASMQDRENSPLHF. The CDR3 coding sequence is TGTGCCAGCATGCAAGACAGGGAAAATTCACCCCTCCACTTT.

The table lists this clonotype with a few counts. The chain carries TRBV7-6 and TRBJ1-1, with 8 nucleotides matching TRBD1. Germline V CDR1 and CDR2: SGHVS, FNYEAQ. This CDR3 is built from 15 residues. V lost 0 bases and J lost 5; bases outside the gene matches: 5. The CDR3: CASSLAGQGGTEAFF. The CDR3 DNA reads TGTGCCAGCAGCTTAGCCGGACAGGGAGGGACTGAAGCTTTCTTT.

The chain uses TRBV3-1 and TRBJ2-4; TRBD1 agrees at 7 bases. The end of the DNA fits TRBJ2-7 better, so the J call may be wrong. The germline V gene has CDR1 LGHDT and CDR2 YNNKEL (reference sequence). The CDR3 is 16 amino acids. The chain's CDR3 is CASSQGPQGRTYEQYF. CDR3 DNA: TGTGCCAGCAGCCAAGGGCCACAGGGGCGAACCTACGAGCAGTACTTC.

This clonotype was observed a handful of times. This chain connects TRBV20-1 to TRBJ2-5; 7 bases align to TRBD2. Germline V gene sequence: CDR1 DFQATT, CDR2 SNEGSKA (reference sequence). The CDR3 contains 13 residues. The trim removed 1 base at V and 4 bases at J, leaving 3 bases unmatched. CDR3 residues: CSARAGGGETQYF. The DNA for the CDR3 is TGCAGTGCTAGAGCTGGGGGGGGAGAGACCCAGTACTTC.

The gene calls are TRBV6-6 and TRBJ1-2; D perhaps matches TRBD1 (6 bases). Germline loops: CDR1 MNHNY, CDR2 SVGAGI (reference sequence). The CDR3 totals 10 residues. Trimming took 6 bases from V and 10 from J, leaving 9 bases between them. CDR3 amino acids: CASSQGHYTF. CDR3 nucleotides: TGTGCCAGCAGCCAGGGGCACTACACCTTC.

This clonotype was observed a few times. This chain links TRBV20-1 with TRBJ2-2; 8 nucleotides agree with TRBD2. The CDR3 is made up of 16 amino acids. Losses at the gene ends were 0 bases for V and 2 bases for J; bases not matched to a gene: 5. In germline, CDR1 is DFQATT, CDR2 SNEGSKA (reference sequence). The CDR3 bases are TGCAGTGCTAGAGAAGCCCTAGCGGGTAACACCGGGGAGCTGTTTTTT. Encoded protein: CSAREALAGNTGELFF.

The CDR3 here is CASSLQGVSYNEQFF. The CDR3 coding sequence is TGTGCCAGCAGTTTACAGGGGGTCTCCTACAATGAGCAGTTCTTC. The chain combines TRBV2 with TRBJ2-1; 8 nucleotides agree with TRBD1. After removal of 5 bases from V and 0 bases from J, the junction contained 3 bases not matched to a gene. Germline V CDR1 and CDR2: SNHLY, FYNNEI. The CDR3 covers 15 residues. Looking up the rest from reference TRBV2 and TRBJ2-1 gives the full variable domain: EPEVTQTPSHQVTQMGQEVILRCVPISNHLYFYWYRQILGQKVEFLVSFYNNEISEKSEIFDDQFSVERPDGSNFTLKIRSTKLEDSAMYFCASSLQGVSYNEQFFGPGTRLTVL.

J is TRBJ1-3 and V is TRBV10-1; a possible D gene is TRBD1 (5 bases). The CDR3 runs 16 residues. Trimming cost V 3 bases and J 0 bases, with 12 bases left between them. Germline-derived CDR1 and CDR2 are WNHNN and SYGVQD (reference sequence). The CDR3 reads CASSDETALSGNTIYF. CDR3 in DNA: TGCGCCAGCAGTGATGAGACAGCGCTCTCTGGAAACACCATATATTTT.

This clonotype was counted ten times or more. The V gene is TRBV3-1, the J gene TRBJ2-7; the D is unclear. Germline CDR1 and CDR2: LGHDT and YNNKEL (reference sequence). This CDR3 is built from 14 residues. Trimming stripped 0 bases from V and 3 bases from J, with 9 bases between. The CDR3 region is CASSQDGSIYEQYF. As DNA, the CDR3 is TGTGCCAGCAGCCAAGATGGGTCGATCTACGAGCAGTACTTC.

V gene TRBV5-1 combines with J gene TRBJ1-5, with TRBD1 matching over 7 bases. CDR1 is SGHRS and CDR2 is YFSETQ in the germline V gene. V was clipped by 0 bases and J by 11 bases; unmatched bases: 11. The CDR3 loop spans 15 amino acids. As DNA, the CDR3 is TGCGCCAGCAGCTTGGGGGGGGACAGAACGGCAGCCCAGCATTTT. As protein: CASSLGGDRTAAQHF.